The 13 T cell receptor beta chains given below trace back to one sample, sequenced in a study of cytomegalovirus exposure and HLA in healthy donors. This PCR relied on a set of 60 Vbeta primers and 13 Jbeta primers. The assay was immunoSEQ multiplex PCR, and TCRdb's table has in-frame clones only and misses some. The sample contains 150,000 or so clones, nearly 80% of which appear only once. Material for sequencing was PBMCs. The receptor source for this set is a man aged 50-60 years in good health and CMV-seropositive.

The chain links TRBV10-3 to TRBJ2-3; D gene ambiguous. V was cut by 6 bases and J by 1 base, with 8 bases left in between. The CDR3 is 13 amino acids. Germline V gene sequence: CDR1 ENHRY, CDR2 SYGVKD. CDR3 sequence (DNA): TGTGCCATCAGCGAAGTAGGCACAGATACGCAGTATTTT. Translation gives CAISEVGTDTQYF.

This clone has just one count. V gene TRBV6-6 combines with J gene TRBJ1-6, with D unresolved. V was pared by 7 bases and J by 8 bases, with 12 bases between. This CDR3 has 13 amino acids. Germline V lookup: CDR1 MNHNY, CDR2 SVGAGI (reference sequence). The CDR3 loop is CASTIRGYSPLHF. The CDR3 DNA is TGTGCCAGCACCATAAGAGGGTATTCACCCCTCCACTTT.

The V call is TRBV4-3, the J call TRBJ2-3; tentatively, D is TRBD2 (5 bases). The V gene lost 1 base and the J gene lost 4 bases, with 12 bases spanning the gap. CDR1 and CDR2 from the germline V gene are LGHNA and YSLEER. The CDR3 loop spans 15 amino acids. CDR3 bases: TGCGCCAGCAGCCAAGCCGGACTTCCCTCAGATACGCAGTATTTT. Its translation: CASSQAGLPSDTQYF.

The rearrangement uses TRBV7-2 and TRBJ2-2; D unclear. CDR1 and CDR2 from the germline V gene are SGHTA and FQGNSA. The CDR3 has 15 residues. Trimming took 8 bases from V and 1 from J, leaving 14 bases between them. The CDR3 here is CASRVVLLNTGELFF. The CDR3 DNA sequence: TGTGCCAGCCGGGTGGTACTCTTGAACACCGGGGAGCTGTTTTTT.

The rearrangement links TRBV25-1 to TRBJ1-4; 9 bases agree with TRBD1. Trimming at V came to 6 bases and at J to 7 bases, leaving 3 bases not matched to a gene. In germline, CDR1 is MGHDK, CDR2 SYGVNS. The CDR3 sequence is 13 residues long. In nucleotides, the CDR3 is TGTGCCAGCAGGGGACAGGGAGTTGAAAAACTGTTTTTT. Translated, it gives CASRGQGVEKLFF.

The V and J genes are TRBV7-3 and TRBJ2-5; no clear D gene. The ends were cut back, 2 bases at V and 0 bases at J, with 4 bases in the middle. CDR1 is SGHTA and CDR2 is FQGTGA in the germline V gene. This CDR3 contains 13 residues. CDR3 sequence: CASSLGHQETQYF. DNA of the CDR3: TGTGCCAGCAGCTTAGGCCACCAAGAGACCCAGTACTTC. The full variable domain, with the rest looked up from reference TRBV7-3 and TRBJ2-5, is GAGVSQTPSNKVTEKGKYVELRCDPISGHTALYWYRQSLGQGPEFLIYFQGTGAADDSGLPNDRFFAVRPEGSVSTLKIQRTERGDSAVYLCASSLGHQETQYFGPGTRLLVL.

The V and J genes are TRBV4-2 and TRBJ2-1, with TRBD2 matching 9 bases. J lost 9 bases, V lost 0 bases, and 6 bases had no gene match. There are 15 residues in the CDR3. Germline V gene lookup returns CDR1 LGHNA and CDR2 YNFKEQ. In DNA form, the CDR3 reads TGTGCCAGCAGCCAAGATGGCGGGGGGGCCGGTGAGCAGTTCTTC. This encodes CASSQDGGGAGEQFF.

This chain connects TRBV5-6 to TRBJ1-2; a weak D match, TRBD1 (5 bases). V was clipped by 4 bases and J by 8 bases, with 9 bases between them. The germline gives CDR1 SGHDT, CDR2 YYEEEE. The CDR3 runs to 11 residues. The CDR3 loop is CASSKAGGYTF. The CDR3 bases are TGTGCCAGCAGCAAGGCAGGGGGCTACACCTTC.

V gene TRBV10-1 combines with J gene TRBJ1-1, with a weak D call TRBD1 (6 bases). Trimming stripped 5 bases from V and 5 bases from J, with 15 bases between. CDR1 is WNHNN, CDR2 SYGVQD, per germline (reference sequence). The CDR3 spans 14 residues. CDR3: CASSRCWQGTEAFF. The CDR3 DNA is TGCGCCAGCAGTCGCTGTTGGCAGGGGACTGAAGCTTTCTTT.

V usage is TRBV5-6 and J usage is TRBJ1-5, with no clear D. The germline V and J ends were trimmed by 1 base and 2 bases, with 4 bases remaining between them. The germline V gene encodes CDR1 SGHDT and CDR2 YYEEEE. This CDR3 comprises 13 residues. Here the CDR3 reads CASSLTGNQPQHF. CDR3 nucleotides: TGTGCCAGCAGCTTGACAGGCAATCAGCCCCAGCATTTT.

This clone was detected only a few times. V and J are TRBV12-5 and TRBJ2-3; D remains ambiguous. Germline V CDR1 and CDR2: LGHNT, FRNRAP. The germline V and J ends were trimmed by 3 bases and 4 bases, with 14 bases remaining between them. The CDR3 sequence is 15 residues long. In DNA, the CDR3 is TGTGCTAGTGGTTTCGGGTTCCTTGTGGCAGATACGCAGTATTTT. Translation: CASGFGFLVADTQYF.

This clone was detected once. The chain has TRBV11-2 and TRBJ1-3, with 7 bases that match TRBD1. Losses at the gene ends were 5 bases for V and 2 bases for J; bases not matched to a gene: 9. CDR1 and CDR2 from the germline V gene are SGHAT and FQNNGV. The CDR3 covers 16 residues. The CDR3 here is CASSDHRGLTGNTIYF. The CDR3, as DNA: TGTGCCAGCAGCGACCACAGGGGTTTAACTGGAAACACCATATATTTT.

The V and J genes are TRBV10-2 and TRBJ2-5, with D unclear. CDR3 size: 12 residues. Germline V gene sequence: CDR1 WSHSY, CDR2 SAAADI. V lost 7 bases, J lost 7 bases, and 13 bases lay in between. CDR3 DNA: TGCGCCAGCACCGGGTTACTGGGGACCCAGTACTTC. Translated, it gives CASTGLLGTQYF.